This T cell receptor (beta chain) was identified in a study of cytomegalovirus exposure and HLA in healthy donors. As concerns this clone: Its target is not known.

Both 60 Vbeta primers and 13 Jbeta primers went into the PCR. Under the authors' procedure: Some 9.9 million shared chains were among around 80 million unique TCR beta chains counted in a later analysis. Sequencing was performed with immunoSEQ multiplex PCR; in TCRdb, only in-frame clones are kept and a portion is missing. The V and J calls and the clone size are those of that table, but D and trimming were determined from the DNA. Recorded for this sample: approximately 70,000 clones. Study observations and caveats: TCR beta sequences reportedly predicted most subjects' HLA-A and HLA-B alleles accurately. Analysis performed later found under 20,000 TCR beta sequences associated with HLA alleles at 0.05 false discovery rate.

Trimming stripped 2 bases from V and 4 bases from J, with 4 bases between. This CDR3 has 12 amino acids. Germline loops: CDR1 ENHRY, CDR2 SYGVKD. The material sequenced was PBMCs. The V gene is TRBV10-3, the J gene TRBJ2-3; D is undetermined. The source is a middle-aged woman in good health and CMV-seropositive. CDR3 sequence: CAISEVADTQYF. Here the CDR3 DNA reads TGTGCCATCAGTGAGGTCGCAGATACGCAGTATTTT.